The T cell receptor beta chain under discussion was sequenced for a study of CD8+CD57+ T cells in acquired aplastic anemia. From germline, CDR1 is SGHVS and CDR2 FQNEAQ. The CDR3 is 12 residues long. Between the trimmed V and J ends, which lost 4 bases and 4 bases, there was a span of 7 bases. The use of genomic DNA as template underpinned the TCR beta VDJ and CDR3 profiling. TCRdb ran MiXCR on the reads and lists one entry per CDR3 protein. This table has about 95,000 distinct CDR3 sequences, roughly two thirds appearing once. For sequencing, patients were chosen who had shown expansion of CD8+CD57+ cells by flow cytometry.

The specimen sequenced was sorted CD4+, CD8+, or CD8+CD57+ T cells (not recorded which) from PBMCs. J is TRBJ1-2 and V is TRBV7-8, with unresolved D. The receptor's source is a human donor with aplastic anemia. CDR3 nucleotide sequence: TGTGCCAGCAGCTCGGACTCCTATGGCTACACCTTC. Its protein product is CASSSDSYGYTF.